One sample yielded the 26 T cell receptor beta chains listed below, sequenced in a study of early T cells in non-severe SARS-CoV-2 infection. TCRdb processed the 5' RACE reads anew with MiXCR; each CDR3 protein has one entry. The data contain about 23,000 distinct CDR3 sequences, less than 5.5% of them singletons. Source material: whole blood. All receptors derive from an adult who was a healthcare worker with PCR-confirmed SARS-CoV-2 infection or an uninfected control (not recorded which).

This clonotype showed up many times. The CDR3 DNA follows: TGTGCCACCAGTGATTTGCCGGAGGGCGCCTATAATTCACCCCTCCACTTT. Its protein product is CATSDLPEGAYNSPLHF. The gene calls are TRBV24-1 and TRBJ1-6; D remains unclear. Trimming removed 0 bases from V and 2 bases from J, with 10 bases in between. This CDR3 has 17 residues. From germline, CDR1 is KGHDR and CDR2 SFDVKD.

By its share, this clonotype is medium-sized. V gene TRBV7-3 combines with J gene TRBJ1-3; no definite D call. CDR1 and CDR2 from the germline V gene are SGHTA and FQGTGA. The CDR3 sequence is 14 residues long. V was trimmed by 5 bases and J by 2 bases, leaving 10 bases between them. CDR3 DNA: TGTGCCAGCAGCCCCGGCGGTGCTGGAAACACCATATATTTT. It specifies CASSPGGAGNTIYF.

The chain links TRBV7-9 to TRBJ2-1, with 8 bases matching TRBD2. CDR3 length: 12 residues. J was trimmed by 14 bases and V by 5 bases; bases with no gene match: 8. Germline CDR1 and CDR2: SEHNR and FQNEAQ (reference sequence). The CDR3 DNA is TGTGCCAGCAGCGCACCCGGGACTAGAAAGTTCTTC. Its protein product is CASSAPGTRKFF.

This clonotype was seen many times. The rearrangement links TRBV6-2 or TRBV6-3 to TRBJ2-7; no clear D gene. In germline, CDR1 is MNHEY, CDR2 SVGEGT. The V gene lost 5 bases and the J gene lost 1 base, with 15 bases spanning the gap. The CDR3 totals 15 residues. CDR3 bases: TGTGCCAGCAGTACCCCCCGAGAAGCGTCCTACGAGCAGTACTTC. It yields the protein CASSTPREASYEQYF.

This clonotype was seen more than once but under ten times. For the CDR3, the DNA is TGTGCCATCGCTAGCACCAGAGATGGGTACGAGCAGTACTTC. It translates to CAIASTRDGYEQYF. The chain uses TRBV10-3 and TRBJ2-7, with a weak D call TRBD2 (5 bases). The V and J ends lost 8 bases and 4 bases respectively, with 18 bases between them. Looked up from germline, CDR1 is ENHRY and CDR2 is SYGVKD. The CDR3 extends over 14 amino acids.

This clonotype turned up a few times. V is TRBV28 and J is TRBJ2-1, with D possibly being TRBD1 or TRBD2 (5 bases each). CDR1 is MDHEN and CDR2 is SYDVKM in the germline V gene. The CDR3 extends over 15 amino acids. Trimming took off 6 bases at V and 0 bases at J, with 12 bases between the two ends. The CDR3 loop reads CASRGADTSYNEQFF. In nucleotides, the CDR3 is TGTGCCAGCAGGGGAGCGGACACCTCCTACAATGAGCAGTTCTTC.

This clonotype was seen many times. This chain connects TRBV12-2 to TRBJ2-1; TRBD1, the D gene given by the table, was not confirmed from the DNA. TRBV12-2 is marked as a pseudogene. The CDR3 covers 16 residues. CDR3 sequence (DNA): TGTGCAAGTCTCGTTTTTATCCAGGGGACCTACAATGAGCAGTTCTTC. It translates to CASLVFIQGTYNEQFF.

This clonotype showed up many times. This chain uses TRBV12-3 or TRBV12-4 with TRBJ1-4; a possible D gene is TRBD1 (6 bases). The CDR3 is 12 amino acids. V lost 5 bases and J 12 bases, leaving 13 bases between the germline ends. CDR3 amino acids: CASSRGHTELFF. CDR3 DNA sequence: TGTGCCAGCAGTCGGGGACATACGGAACTGTTTTTT.

This clonotype has at least ten counts. This chain links TRBV7-8 with TRBJ2-5; TRBD1 matches 8 bases. Germline-derived CDR1 and CDR2 are SGHVS and FQNEAQ. J lost 1 base, V lost 5 bases, and 9 bases had no gene match. This CDR3 has 16 amino acids. The CDR3 is CASSRRTGFIQETQYF. CDR3 DNA: TGTGCCAGCAGCCGCAGGACAGGGTTTATCCAAGAGACCCAGTACTTC.

Ten or more counts support this clonotype. The J gene is TRBJ1-2, the V gene TRBV7-2; D is uncertain. V lost 5 bases, J lost 4 bases, and 14 bases lay in between. Germline V gene sequence: CDR1 SGHTA, CDR2 FQGNSA. This CDR3 region has 14 residues. CDR3 in DNA: TGTGCCAGCAGCATTACCGACGGGAGCTATGGCTACACCTTC. This codes for CASSITDGSYGYTF.

Comment on this clonotype: A much larger clone differs by one base, so this may be a read error. V gene TRBV11-2 combines with J gene TRBJ2-3, with unresolved D. Trimming took off 0 bases at V and 3 bases at J, with 10 bases between the two ends. From germline, CDR1 is SGHAT and CDR2 FQNNGV. CDR3 length: 15 residues. The chain's CDR3 is CASSLDHGRTDTQYF. In DNA form, the CDR3 reads TGTGCCAGCAGCTTAGACCATGGTAGGACAGATACGCAGTATTTT.

Notes on this clonotype: The junction departs from germline at one end; a sequencing error may be responsible. The chain is built from TRBV7-7 and TRBJ2-3; 12 bases fit TRBD2. This CDR3 has 15 residues. The germline V gene has CDR1 SSHAT and CDR2 FNYEAQ (reference sequence). The CDR3 protein is CASSPTSGSPDTQYF. The CDR3 bases are TGTGCTAGCAGCCCGACTAGCGGGAGTCCAGATACGCAGTATTTT.

This clonotype was seen many times. CDR3 nucleotides: TGTGCCAGCAGCCGTGGGGAGACCCAGTACTTC. Amino acid sequence: CASSRGETQYF. The chain joins TRBV7-2 to TRBJ2-5; no definite D call. The CDR3 runs 11 residues. V was cut by 5 bases and J by 5 bases, with 6 bases left in between. CDR1 is SGHTA and CDR2 is FQGNSA in the germline V gene.

The rearrangement links TRBV7-3 to TRBJ2-6; weak D call: TRBD1 (6 bases). This CDR3 is built from 17 residues. Trimming removed 2 bases at V and 2 bases at J, with 13 bases between. Germline V gene sequence: CDR1 SGHTA, CDR2 FQGTGA. The CDR3 nucleotides read TGTGCCAGCAGCTTAGGGGGCACAAGCGCTGGGGCCAACGTCCTGACTTTC. Its protein is CASSLGGTSAGANVLTF.

In this sample, this clonotype turned up many times. This chain connects TRBV10-3 to TRBJ1-5; possibly TRBD1 for D (5 bases). The germline CDR1 and CDR2 sequences are ENHRY and SYGVKD. CDR3 size: 15 residues. Trimming removed 0 bases at V and 8 bases at J, with 14 bases between. The CDR3 coding sequence is TGTGCCATCAGTGAGTCGACAAGTCGGGGGGAGCCCCAGCATTTT. Protein sequence: CAISESTSRGEPQHF.

This clonotype occurred a few times. The chain combines TRBV19 with TRBJ2-2; no firm D call. With 2 bases removed from V and 6 bases from J, the gap between germline ends came to 7 bases. The length of the CDR3 is 13 residues. The germline CDR1 and CDR2 sequences are LNHDA and SQIVND (reference sequence). CDR3 DNA sequence: TGTGCCAGTAGTATAAGAAGGGCCGGGGAGCTGTTTTTT. This codes for CASSIRRAGELFF.

This clonotype was observed many times. The V and J genes are TRBV5-6 and TRBJ2-7; 10 nucleotides match TRBD1. Germline CDR1 is SGHDT and CDR2 is YYEEEE. V lost 5 bases to trimming and J lost 2 bases; unmatched junction nucleotides: 4. This CDR3 has 14 amino acids. For the CDR3, the DNA is TGTGCCAGCAGTCCCGGGACAGGGGCCTACGAGCAGTACTTC. Translated, it gives CASSPGTGAYEQYF.

This chain uses TRBV6-2 or TRBV6-3 with TRBJ2-7; D may match TRBD1 or TRBD2 (5 bases each). Germline V gene data show CDR1 as MNHEY and CDR2 as SVGEGT. Trimming shortened V by 0 bases and J by 0 bases, and 15 bases separated the two germline ends. The CDR3 has 17 residues. The CDR3 reads CASSYSGTYRSSYEQYV. The CDR3 region has the DNA TGTGCCAGCAGTTACTCCGGGACCTACAGGAGCTCCTACGAGCAGTACGTC.

This clonotype was seen repeatedly, ten times or more. The CDR3 loop is CASSVVEGGNTEAFF. CDR3 nucleotides: TGTGCCAGCTCTGTGGTCGAGGGGGGAAACACTGAAGCTTTCTTT. The chain uses TRBV18 and TRBJ1-1, with D possibly TRBD1 on 6 matching bases. The CDR3 sequence is 15 residues long. Germline CDR1 and CDR2: KGHSH and LQKENI. Trimming cost V 6 bases and J 2 bases, with 16 bases left between them.

This clonotype was picked up many times. This chain links TRBV19 with TRBJ1-2; D remains unclear. The CDR3 runs 12 residues. Germline CDR1 and CDR2: LNHDA and SQIVND (reference sequence). V was trimmed by 3 bases and J by 5 bases, leaving 7 bases between them. DNA of the CDR3: TGTGCCAGTAGTATGGTATCTTATGGCTACACCTTC. This codes for CASSMVSYGYTF.

The sample holds many counts of this clonotype. The chain uses TRBV20-1 and TRBJ1-5; TRBD1 matches at 9 bases. Germline assignment: CDR1 DFQATT and CDR2 SNEGSKA (reference sequence). With V trimmed by 3 bases and J by 3 bases, 6 bases remained unmatched. CDR3 size: 15 residues. CDR3: CSARGTGGFNQPQHF. CDR3 sequence (DNA): TGCAGTGCTAGGGGCACAGGGGGCTTCAATCAGCCCCAGCATTTT.

This clonotype showed up many times. The chain uses TRBV20-1 and TRBJ2-7; D is uncertain. The CDR3 is 11 amino acids. Germline V CDR1 and CDR2: DFQATT, SNEGSKA (reference sequence). Between the trimmed V and J ends, which lost 3 bases and 2 bases, there was a span of 5 bases. The CDR3 nucleotides read TGCAGTGCTAGGGTCACCTACGAGCAGTACTTC. The encoded protein is CSARVTYEQYF.

This clonotype was recorded many times. The chain couples TRBV4-2 to TRBJ2-3; D possibly corresponds to TRBD2 (6 bases). This CDR3 comprises 15 residues. Trimming removed 8 bases from V and 2 bases from J, with 17 bases in between. Germline-derived CDR1 and CDR2 are LGHNA and YNFKEQ. CDR3 residues: CASGLPGDFTDTQYF. The CDR3 DNA follows: TGTGCCAGCGGCTTGCCGGGAGACTTCACAGATACGCAGTATTTT.

This clonotype occurred many times. The chain is built from TRBV4-3 and TRBJ1-2, with a tentative D call TRBD1 (6 bases). The V and J ends lost 0 bases and 5 bases respectively, with 22 bases between them. Per germline, CDR1 LGHNA and CDR2 YSLEER. The length of the CDR3 is 18 residues. The CDR3, as DNA: TGCGCCAGCAGCCAAGAAGTAACGCCGGGACAAAAACCATATGGCTACACCTTC. Translating gives CASSQEVTPGQKPYGYTF.

This clonotype was seen at least ten times. The junction departs from the called germline gene at one end, perhaps through a read error. This sequence joins TRBV7-7 and TRBJ2-5; perhaps TRBD2 as D (5 bases). Germline CDR1 SSHAT, CDR2 FNYEAQ (reference sequence). The CDR3 extends over 14 amino acids. CDR3 residues: CASSLGSGQETQYF. In nucleotides, the CDR3 is TGTGCTAGCAGCTTAGGGAGCGGCCAAGAGACCCAGTACTTC.

This clonotype was recorded many times. The chain uses TRBV7-2 and TRBJ2-5, with D perhaps given as TRBD1 or TRBD2 (6 bases each). Germline V gene lookup returns CDR1 SGHTA and CDR2 FQGNSA. V lost 2 bases to trimming and J lost 5 bases, with 9 bases between them. The length of the CDR3 is 13 residues. The CDR3 DNA follows: TGTGCCAGCAGCTTACGGGGGCGCGAGACCCAGTACTTC. Protein product: CASSLRGRETQYF.